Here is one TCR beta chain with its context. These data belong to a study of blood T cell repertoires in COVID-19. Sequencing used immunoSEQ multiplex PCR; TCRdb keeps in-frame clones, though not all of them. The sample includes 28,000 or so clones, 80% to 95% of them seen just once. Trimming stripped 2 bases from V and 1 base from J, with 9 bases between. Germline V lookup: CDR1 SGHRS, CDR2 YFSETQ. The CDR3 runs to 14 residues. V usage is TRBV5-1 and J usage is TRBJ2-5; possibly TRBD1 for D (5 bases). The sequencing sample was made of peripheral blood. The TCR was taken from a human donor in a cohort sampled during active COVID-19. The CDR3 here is CASSLRQIQETQYF. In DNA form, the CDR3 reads TGCGCCAGCAGCTTACGACAGATCCAAGAGACCCAGTACTTC.